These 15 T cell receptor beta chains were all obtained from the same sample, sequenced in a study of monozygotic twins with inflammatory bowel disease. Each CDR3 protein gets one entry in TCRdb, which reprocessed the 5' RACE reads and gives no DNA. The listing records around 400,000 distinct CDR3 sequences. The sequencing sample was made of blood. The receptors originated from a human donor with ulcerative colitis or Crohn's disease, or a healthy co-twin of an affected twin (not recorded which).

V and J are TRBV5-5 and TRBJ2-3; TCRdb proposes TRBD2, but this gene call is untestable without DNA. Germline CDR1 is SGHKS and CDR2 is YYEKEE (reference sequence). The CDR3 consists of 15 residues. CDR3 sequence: CASTRGSGTTDTQYF.

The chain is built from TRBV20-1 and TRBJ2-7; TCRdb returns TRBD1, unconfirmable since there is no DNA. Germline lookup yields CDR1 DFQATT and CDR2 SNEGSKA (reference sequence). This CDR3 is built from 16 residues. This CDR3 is CSASGGLGVDFYEQYF.

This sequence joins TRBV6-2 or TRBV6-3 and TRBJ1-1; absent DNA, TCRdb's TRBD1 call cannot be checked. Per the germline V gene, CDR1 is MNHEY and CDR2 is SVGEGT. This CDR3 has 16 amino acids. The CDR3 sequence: CASSVRTGEGNTEAFF.

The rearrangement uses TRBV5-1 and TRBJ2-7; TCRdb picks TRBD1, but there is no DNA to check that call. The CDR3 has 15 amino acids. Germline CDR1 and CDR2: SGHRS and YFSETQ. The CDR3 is CASSLGTPQSYEQYF.

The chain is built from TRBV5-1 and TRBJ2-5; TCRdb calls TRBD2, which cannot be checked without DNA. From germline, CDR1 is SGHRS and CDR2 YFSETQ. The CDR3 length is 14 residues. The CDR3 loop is CASNLGLIEETQYF.

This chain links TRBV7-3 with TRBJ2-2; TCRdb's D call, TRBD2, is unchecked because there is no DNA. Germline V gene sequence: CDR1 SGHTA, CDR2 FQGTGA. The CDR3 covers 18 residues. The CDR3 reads CASSPTGTSGSTAGELFF.

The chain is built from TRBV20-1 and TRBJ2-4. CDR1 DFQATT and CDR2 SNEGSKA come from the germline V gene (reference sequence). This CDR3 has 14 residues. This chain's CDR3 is CSARGGIAKNIQYF.

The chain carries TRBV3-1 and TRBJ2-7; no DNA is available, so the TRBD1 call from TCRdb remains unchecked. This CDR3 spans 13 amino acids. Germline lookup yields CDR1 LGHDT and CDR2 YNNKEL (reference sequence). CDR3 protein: CASSHGDAYEQYF.

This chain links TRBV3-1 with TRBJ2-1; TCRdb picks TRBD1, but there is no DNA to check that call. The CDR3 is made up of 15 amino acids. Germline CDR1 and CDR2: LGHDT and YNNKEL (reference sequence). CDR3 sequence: CASSQEGLKSHEQFF.

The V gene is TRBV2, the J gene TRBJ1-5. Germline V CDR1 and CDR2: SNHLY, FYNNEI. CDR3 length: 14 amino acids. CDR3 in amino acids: CASSEVRSNQPQHF. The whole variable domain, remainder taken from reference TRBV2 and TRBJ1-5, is EPEVTQTPSHQVTQMGQEVILRCVPISNHLYFYWYRQILGQKVEFLVSFYNNEISEKSEIFDDQFSVERPDGSNFTLKIRSTKLEDSAMYFCASSEVRSNQPQHFGDGTRLSIL.

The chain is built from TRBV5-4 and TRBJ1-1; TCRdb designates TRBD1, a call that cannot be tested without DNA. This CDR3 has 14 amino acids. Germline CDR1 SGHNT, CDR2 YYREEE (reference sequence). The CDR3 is CASSLEGARAEAFF.

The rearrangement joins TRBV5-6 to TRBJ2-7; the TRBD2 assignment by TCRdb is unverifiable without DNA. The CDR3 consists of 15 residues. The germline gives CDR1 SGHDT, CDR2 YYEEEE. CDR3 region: CASSSLGGAAYEQYF.

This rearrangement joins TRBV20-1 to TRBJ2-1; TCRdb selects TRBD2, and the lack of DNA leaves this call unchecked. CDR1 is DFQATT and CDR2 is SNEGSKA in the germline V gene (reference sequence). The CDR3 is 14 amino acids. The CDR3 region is CRGSGRLAGGPTFF.

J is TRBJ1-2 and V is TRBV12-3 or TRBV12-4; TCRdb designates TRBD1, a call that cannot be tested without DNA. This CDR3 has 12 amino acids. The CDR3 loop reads CASSLIPGGYTF.

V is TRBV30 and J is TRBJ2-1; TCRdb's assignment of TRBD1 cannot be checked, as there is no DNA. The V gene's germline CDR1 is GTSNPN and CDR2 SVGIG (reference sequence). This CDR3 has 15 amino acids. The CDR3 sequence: CAWSVQDRGLNEQFF. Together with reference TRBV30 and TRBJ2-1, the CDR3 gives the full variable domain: SQTIHQWPATLVQPVGSPLSLECTVEGTSNPNLYWYRQAAGRGLQLLFYSVGIGQISSEVPQNLSASRPQDRQFILSSKKLLLSDSGFYLCAWSVQDRGLNEQFFGPGTRLTVL.